These 16 T cell receptor beta chains were sequenced from one sample in a study of neurological immune-mediated disorders. This sample's time point: longitudinal time-point 1 (baseline). TCRdb analysed the 5' RACE reads with MiXCR anew, one entry per CDR3 protein. The table has tens of thousands of distinct CDR3 sequences, approximately 13% seen once; the top ten hold roughly 4.2%. The specimen sequenced was PBMCs. These TCRs come from a female donor with HTLV-1-associated myelopathy (HAM/TSP).

This clonotype was observed at least ten times. The V gene is TRBV29-1, the J gene TRBJ2-7; no clear D gene. V was cut by 2 bases and J by 2 bases, with 7 bases left in between. The CDR3 runs 12 residues. Germline V gene data show CDR1 as SQVTM and CDR2 as ANQGSEA. The CDR3 nucleotides read TGCAGCGTTGAATCTTATCCCTACGAGCAGTACTTC. Translating gives CSVESYPYEQYF.

In this sample, this clonotype turned up many times. CDR3 sequence (DNA): TGTGCCAGCAGTTACTCGGGACAGGGTTGGAACATTCAGTACTTC. Translated: CASSYSGQGWNIQYF. The V gene is TRBV6-2 or TRBV6-3, the J gene TRBJ2-4; 9 positions match TRBD1. The length of the CDR3 is 15 residues. J lost 7 bases, V lost 0 bases, and 4 bases had no gene match. Germline CDR1 and CDR2: MNHEY and SVGEGT.

This clonotype was picked up a small number of times. CDR3 nucleotide sequence: TGCGCCAGCAGCTTGGTCGTCGGGACAGGGATAAATACGCAGTATTTT. This gives the protein CASSLVVGTGINTQYF. The gene calls are TRBV5-1 and TRBJ2-3; 9 nucleotides agree with TRBD1. The CDR3 sequence is 16 residues long. V gave up 0 bases and J gave up 7 bases; unmatched junction bases: 9. Per germline, CDR1 SGHRS and CDR2 YFSETQ.

About this clonotype: A much larger clone lies one base from this, so it may be a read error. The chain links TRBV6-5 to TRBJ2-5; D not certain. CDR3 size: 14 residues. Germline V lookup: CDR1 MNHEY, CDR2 SVGAGI. The CDR3 DNA follows: TGTGTCAGCAGTTACTCCTCTCCGCGGGAGACCCAGTACTTC. This sequence encodes CVSSYSSPRETQYF.

The sample holds many counts of this clonotype. The chain employs TRBV11-1 and TRBJ2-5; no clear D gene. Per germline, CDR1 SGHAT and CDR2 FQDESV (reference sequence). V lost 3 bases, J lost 5 bases, and 10 bases lay in between. This CDR3 has 13 amino acids. CDR3 loop: CASSFRVTETQYF. CDR3 coding DNA: TGTGCCAGCAGCTTTAGGGTAACGGAGACCCAGTACTTC. The full variable domain, its missing parts supplied by reference TRBV11-1 and TRBJ2-5, is EAEVAQSPRYKITEKSQAVAFWCDPISGHATLYWYRQILGQGPELLVQFQDESVVDDSQLPKDRFSAERLKGVDSTLKIQPAELGDSAMYLCASSFRVTETQYFGPGTRLLVL.

This clonotype was observed many times. The V call is TRBV6-5, the J call TRBJ2-1, with D possibly being TRBD2 (5 bases). The CDR3 contains 15 residues. Trimming left V 0 bases short and J 3 bases short, with 9 bases between. Germline V lookup: CDR1 MNHEY, CDR2 SVGAGI. The CDR3: CASSYSRENYNEQFF. The CDR3 DNA reads TGTGCCAGCAGTTACTCGAGGGAGAACTACAATGAGCAGTTCTTC.

This clonotype appeared a few times. V usage is TRBV11-2 and J usage is TRBJ2-3; D may be TRBD2 (6 bases). CDR3 length equals 16 residues. Germline assignment: CDR1 SGHAT and CDR2 FQNNGV. Between the trimmed V and J ends, which lost 5 bases and 0 bases, there was a span of 15 bases. The CDR3 loop is CASSPSLAQSTDTQYF. CDR3 in DNA: TGTGCCAGCAGCCCGAGCCTAGCGCAGAGCACAGATACGCAGTATTTT.

This clonotype was seen a few times. The rearrangement links TRBV27 to TRBJ2-7; D is possibly TRBD2 (6 bases). CDR1 MNHEY and CDR2 SMNVEV come from the germline V gene (reference sequence). The CDR3 totals 16 residues. The germline V and J ends were trimmed by 2 bases and 1 base, with 15 bases remaining between them. In nucleotides, the CDR3 is TGTGCCAGCAGTTTAGATATGATTGGGACTTCCTACGAGCAGTACTTC. This encodes CASSLDMIGTSYEQYF.

This clonotype was detected only once. The chain joins TRBV28 to TRBJ1-2, with 8 nucleotides matching TRBD1. The V segment lost 5 bases and the J segment 4 bases; nucleotides outside the gene matches: 6. Germline lookup yields CDR1 MDHEN and CDR2 SYDVKM. The CDR3 contains 14 residues. CDR3 residues: CASSRFTGGYGYTF. CDR3 sequence (DNA): TGTGCCAGCAGTCGCTTTACAGGGGGCTATGGCTACACCTTC.

This clonotype has ten or more counts. The rearrangement links TRBV5-1 to TRBJ1-4; D call uncertain. Trimming cost V 0 bases and J 9 bases, with 12 bases left between them. Germline-derived CDR1 and CDR2 are SGHRS and YFSETQ. The CDR3 covers 14 residues. In DNA, the CDR3 is TGCGCCAGCAGCTTGGAGACGGCCCCCAAAAAACTGTTTTTT. It is translated as CASSLETAPKKLFF.

This clonotype came up many times. The rearrangement links TRBV7-9 to TRBJ2-2; TRBD1 matches 9 bases. J was trimmed by 3 bases and V by 5 bases; bases with no gene match: 4. CDR1 is SEHNR and CDR2 is FQNEAQ in the germline V gene (reference sequence). This CDR3 has 15 amino acids. CDR3 sequence: CASSHRQGDTGELFF. CDR3 bases: TGTGCCAGCAGCCACCGACAGGGGGACACCGGGGAGCTGTTTTTT.

This clonotype was counted many times. The V call is TRBV5-1, the J call TRBJ1-1; 10 bases map to TRBD1. The V gene's germline CDR1 is SGHRS and CDR2 YFSETQ. The junction had 5 bases not matched to a gene; V was cut back by 5 bases and J by 7 bases. The CDR3 spans 13 residues. CDR3 in DNA: TGCGCCAGCAGGGGGGACAGGGGAATTGAAGCTTTCTTT. It yields the protein CASRGDRGIEAFF.

This clonotype was picked up many times. The genes are TRBV20-1 and TRBJ1-5; D gene unclear. Germline values: CDR1 DFQATT, CDR2 SNEGSKA (reference sequence). The CDR3 extends over 14 amino acids. Trimming shortened V by 3 bases and J by 2 bases, and 11 bases separated the two germline ends. The CDR3 nucleotides are TGCAGTGCTAGGCCTAGGGTAGGCAATCAGCCCCAGCATTTT. Encoded protein: CSARPRVGNQPQHF.

This clonotype was detected many times. The chain links TRBV4-1 to TRBJ2-7, with D unclear. V gave up 6 bases and J gave up 1 base, with 10 bases separating them. The CDR3 covers 13 residues. Looked up from germline, CDR1 is MGHRA and CDR2 is YSYEKL. The CDR3 coding sequence is TGCGCCAGCAGTCTGCCAGAATCCTACGAGCAGTACTTC. It translates to CASSLPESYEQYF.

In regard to this clonotype: A much larger clone differs by one base, so this may be a read error. The V gene is TRBV5-1, the J gene TRBJ2-2; D may be TRBD2 (7 bases). The germline V gene has CDR1 SGHRS and CDR2 YFSETQ. The CDR3 contains 16 residues. Trimming shortened V by 6 bases and J by 0 bases, and 15 bases separated the two germline ends. CDR3 amino acids: CASTARGGTNTGELFF. CDR3 coding DNA: TGCGCCAGCACCGCTCGCGGGGGCACGAACACCGGGGAGCTGTTTTTT.

This clonotype has at least ten counts. This chain links TRBV5-1 with TRBJ2-2; no clear D gene. Between the trimmed V and J ends, which lost 3 bases and 6 bases, there was a span of 9 bases. The CDR3 runs to 13 residues. Germline assignment: CDR1 SGHRS and CDR2 YFSETQ. The CDR3 region is CASSYYSAGELFF. The DNA of the CDR3 is TGCGCCAGCAGCTATTACAGTGCCGGGGAGCTGTTTTTT.